The sequence of this T cell receptor (beta chain) was determined in a study of CXCR3-negative and CXCR3-positive naive CD8 T cells. Study details: The libraries together contributed approximately 150 million TRB reads, each supplying about 1.5 +/- 0.3 million. Study-level results: Hydrophobicity was higher for TRB CDR3s found in CXCR3-positive naive cells than in CXCR3-negative naive cells.

This CDR3 contains 14 residues. CDR1 is MNHEY, CDR2 SMNVEV, per germline (reference sequence). Worth noting for this clonotype: Its antigen is currently unknown.

cDNA libraries for TRB were generated by 5' RACE incorporating UMI labels. TCRdb reanalyzed the 5' RACE reads and collapses them to one entry per CDR3 protein, without DNA. The sample has around 110,000 distinct CDR3 sequences. This clonotype originated in a human donor in good health. Some clones in this sample may be carry-over from other donors' samples. The sample taken for sequencing was naive CXCR3+ CD8+ T cells from blood. Subset described: CD45RO-CCR7+CD27+CD95- naive CD8+ T cells expressing CXCR3 (TNR3+). The V call is TRBV27, the J call TRBJ2-1; TCRdb designates TRBD2, a call that cannot be tested without DNA. The CDR3 loop is CASSSGTGWNEQFF.